A single count supports the clone carrying this TCR beta chain. Antigen specificity is unknown. Germline-derived CDR1 and CDR2 are SGDLS and YYNGEE. This CDR3 spans 19 amino acids. With 4 bases clipped from V and 1 base from J, the junction kept 11 bases outside the gene matches. The data stem from a study of cytomegalovirus exposure and HLA in healthy donors. Study overall: As released early, the data held roughly 85 million unique TCRs from HLA-typed donors.

It was with 60 Vbeta and 13 Jbeta primers that the PCR ran. Profiled with immunoSEQ multiplex PCR; TCRdb holds only in-frame clones, not every one. The sample includes around 130,000 clones, more than 65% seen only once; the top ten take roughly 2.6%. The study's findings and limits: The study flagged 150 to 200 TCR beta chains as cytomegalovirus-associated. Later analysis showed most CMV-associated TCR beta chains appearing HLA-restricted. Most of the TCR beta V segments (in an earlier analysis) were productive either about 87% or about 30% of the time.

Sample: PBMCs. The V and J genes are TRBV9 and TRBJ2-2; 12 bases agree with TRBD2. This TCR was recovered from a man in his fifties or sixties in good health and CMV-seronegative. CDR3 nucleotides: TGTGCCAGCAGCCCAGGGATCGGGACTAGCGGGTGGAACACCGGGGAGCTGTTTTTT. As protein: CASSPGIGTSGWNTGELFF.